This TCR beta chain was captured in a study of T cell changes during pregnancy in multiple sclerosis. The CDR3 runs to 13 residues. V was clipped by 3 bases and J by 2 bases, with 5 bases between them. In germline, CDR1 is MNHEY, CDR2 SMNVEV (reference sequence). Sequenced by immunoSEQ multiplex PCR; TCRdb stores in-frame clones only, minus some. The data hold 100,000 to 140,000 clones, with about 90% observed a single time. The chain employs TRBV27 and TRBJ1-5; D is uncertain. This clonotype was sampled from a female donor in good health, enrolled as a control in a pregnancy study. The sequencing here drew on peripheral blood, taken in the third trimester of pregnancy. This CDR3 reads CASSLARNQPQHF. The DNA of the CDR3 is TGTGCCAGCAGTTTGGCACGCAATCAGCCCCAGCATTTT.